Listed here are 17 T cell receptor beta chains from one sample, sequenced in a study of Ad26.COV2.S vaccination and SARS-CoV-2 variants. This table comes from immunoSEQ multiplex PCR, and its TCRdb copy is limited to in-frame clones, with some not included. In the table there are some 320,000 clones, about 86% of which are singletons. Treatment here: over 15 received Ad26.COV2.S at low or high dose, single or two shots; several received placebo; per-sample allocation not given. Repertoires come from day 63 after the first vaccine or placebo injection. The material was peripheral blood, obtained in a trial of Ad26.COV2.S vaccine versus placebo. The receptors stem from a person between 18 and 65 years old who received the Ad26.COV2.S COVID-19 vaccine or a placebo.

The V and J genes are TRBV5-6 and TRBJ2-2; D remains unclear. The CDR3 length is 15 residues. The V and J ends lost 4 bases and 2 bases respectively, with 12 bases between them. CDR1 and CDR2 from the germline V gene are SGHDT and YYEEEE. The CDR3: CASSPAALNTGELFF. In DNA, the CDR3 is TGTGCCAGCAGCCCCGCGGCGCTAAACACCGGGGAGCTGTTTTTT.

The CDR3 region has the DNA TGTGCCAGCAGTGCGGGGGGCCCCACCGGGGAGCTGTTTTTT. As protein: CASSAGGPTGELFF. The chain employs TRBV6-4 and TRBJ2-2; TRBD2 is a possible D gene (7 bases). V was shortened by 4 bases and J by 4 bases, with 10 bases between the two germline ends. Looked up from germline, CDR1 is MRHNA and CDR2 is SNTAGT. The CDR3 spans 14 residues.

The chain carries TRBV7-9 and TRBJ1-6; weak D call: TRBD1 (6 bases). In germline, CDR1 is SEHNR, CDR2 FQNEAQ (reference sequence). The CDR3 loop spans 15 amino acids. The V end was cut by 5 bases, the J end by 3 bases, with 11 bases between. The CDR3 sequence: CASSPGTLYNSPLHF. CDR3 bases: TGTGCCAGCAGCCCAGGGACACTCTATAATTCACCCCTCCACTTT. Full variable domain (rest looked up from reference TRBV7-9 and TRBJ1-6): DTGVSQNPRHKITKRGQNVTFRCDPISEHNRLYWYRQTLGQGPEFLTYFQNEAQLEKSRLLSDRFSAERPKGSFSTLEIQRTEQGDSAMYLCASSPGTLYNSPLHFGNGTRLTVT.

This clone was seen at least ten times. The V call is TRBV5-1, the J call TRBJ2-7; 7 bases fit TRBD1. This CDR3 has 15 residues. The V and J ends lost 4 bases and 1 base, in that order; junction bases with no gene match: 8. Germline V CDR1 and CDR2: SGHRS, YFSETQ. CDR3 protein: CASSVGGQVSYEQYF. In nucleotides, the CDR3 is TGCGCCAGCAGCGTAGGCGGACAGGTGTCCTACGAGCAGTACTTC.

CDR3 amino acids: CASSPRDRKTGELFF. The CDR3 DNA is TGTGCCAGTAGTCCCCGGGACAGGAAGACCGGGGAGCTGTTTTTT. The chain is built from TRBV19 and TRBJ2-2; 8 nucleotides align to TRBD1. The CDR3 is 15 residues long. Unmatched junction bases numbered 7, after V lost 5 bases and J lost 5 bases. Germline V lookup: CDR1 LNHDA, CDR2 SQIVND (reference sequence).

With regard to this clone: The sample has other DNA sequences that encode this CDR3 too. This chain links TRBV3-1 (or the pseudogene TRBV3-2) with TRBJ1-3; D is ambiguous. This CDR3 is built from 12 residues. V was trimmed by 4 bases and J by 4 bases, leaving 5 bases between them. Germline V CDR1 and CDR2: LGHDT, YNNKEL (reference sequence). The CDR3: CASSPRGNTIYF. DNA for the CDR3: TGTGCCAGCAGCCCTCGGGGAAACACCATATATTTT.

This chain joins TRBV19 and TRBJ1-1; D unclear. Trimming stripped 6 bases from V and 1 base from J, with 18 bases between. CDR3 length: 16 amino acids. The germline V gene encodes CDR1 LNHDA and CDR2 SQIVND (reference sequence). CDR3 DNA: TGTGCCAGTAGAAGTAGAGGGTTACAGACGAACACTGAAGCTTTCTTT. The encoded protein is CASRSRGLQTNTEAFF. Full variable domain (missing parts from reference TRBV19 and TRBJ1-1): DGGITQSPKYLFRKEGQNVTLSCEQNLNHDAMYWYRQDPGQGLRLIYYSQIVNDFQKGDIAEGYSVSREKKESFPLTVTSAQKNPTAFYLCASRSRGLQTNTEAFFGQGTRLTVV.

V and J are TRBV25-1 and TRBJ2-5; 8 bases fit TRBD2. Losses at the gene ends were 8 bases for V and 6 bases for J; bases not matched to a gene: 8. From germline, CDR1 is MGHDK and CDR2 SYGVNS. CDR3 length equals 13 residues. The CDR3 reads CASREGGIQTQYF. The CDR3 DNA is TGTGCCAGCCGGGAGGGGGGGATACAGACCCAGTACTTC.

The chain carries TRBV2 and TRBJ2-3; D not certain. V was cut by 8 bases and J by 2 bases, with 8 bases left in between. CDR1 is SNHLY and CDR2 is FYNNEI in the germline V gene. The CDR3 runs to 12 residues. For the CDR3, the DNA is TGTGCCAGCTCGGACCCCACAGATACGCAGTATTTT. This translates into CASSDPTDTQYF.

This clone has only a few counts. The CDR3 protein is CASSDGGGAGYTQYF. The DNA of the CDR3 is TGTGCCAGCAGCGACGGTGGGGGAGCCGGATATACGCAGTATTTT. The chain carries TRBV7-2 and TRBJ2-3; possibly TRBD1 or TRBD2 for D (5 bases each). The germline CDR1 and CDR2 sequences are SGHTA and FQGNSA. Trimming left V 5 bases short and J 7 bases short, with 19 bases between. This CDR3 comprises 15 residues.

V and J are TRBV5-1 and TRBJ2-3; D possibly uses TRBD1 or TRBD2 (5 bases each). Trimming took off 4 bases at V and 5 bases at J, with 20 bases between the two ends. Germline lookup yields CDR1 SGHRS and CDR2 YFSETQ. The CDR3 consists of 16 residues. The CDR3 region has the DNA TGCGCCAGCAGCCCGACGACCACCGGGGCAGGAGATACGCAGTATTTT. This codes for CASSPTTTGAGDTQYF.

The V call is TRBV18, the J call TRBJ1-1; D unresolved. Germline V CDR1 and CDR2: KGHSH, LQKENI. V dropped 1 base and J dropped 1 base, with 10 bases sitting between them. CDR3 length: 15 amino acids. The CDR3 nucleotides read TGTGCCAGCTCACCACAGGGCCAGAAGAACACTGAAGCTTTCTTT. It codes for CASSPQGQKNTEAFF.

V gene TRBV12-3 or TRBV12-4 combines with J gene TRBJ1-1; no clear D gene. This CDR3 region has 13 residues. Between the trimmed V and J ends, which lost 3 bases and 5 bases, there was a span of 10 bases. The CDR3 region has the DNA TGTGCCAGCAGTTTCGGGTGGGGTACTGAAGCTTTCTTT. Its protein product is CASSFGWGTEAFF.

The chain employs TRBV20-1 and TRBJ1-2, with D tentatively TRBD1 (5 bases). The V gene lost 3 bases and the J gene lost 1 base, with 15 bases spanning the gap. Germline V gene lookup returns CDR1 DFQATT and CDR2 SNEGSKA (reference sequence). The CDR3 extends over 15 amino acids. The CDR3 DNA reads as TGCAGTGCTAGTCCACGGGGGAACCATAACTATGGCTACACCTTC. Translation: CSASPRGNHNYGYTF.

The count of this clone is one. Here the CDR3 reads CASSGVGFNRGSETQYF. Written as DNA, the CDR3 is TGTGCCAGCAGCGGGGTCGGCTTTAATAGGGGTTCAGAGACCCAGTACTTC. This chain connects TRBV4-2 to TRBJ2-5; a weak D match, TRBD1 (5 bases). Germline V CDR1 and CDR2: LGHNA, YNFKEQ. Trimming left V 5 bases short and J 4 bases short, with 23 bases between. The CDR3 is made up of 17 amino acids.

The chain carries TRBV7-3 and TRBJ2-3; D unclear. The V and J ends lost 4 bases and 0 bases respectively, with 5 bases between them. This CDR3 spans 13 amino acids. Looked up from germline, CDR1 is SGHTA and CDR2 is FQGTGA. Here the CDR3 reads CASSSTSTDTQYF. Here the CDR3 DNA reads TGTGCCAGCAGCTCTACTAGCACAGATACGCAGTATTTT.

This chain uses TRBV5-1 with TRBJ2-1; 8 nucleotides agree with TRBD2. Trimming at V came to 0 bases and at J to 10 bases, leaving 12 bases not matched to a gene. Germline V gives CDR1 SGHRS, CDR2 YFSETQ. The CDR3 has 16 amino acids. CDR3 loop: CASSLALVAGGREQFF. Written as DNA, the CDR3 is TGCGCCAGCAGCTTGGCCTTGGTTGCGGGGGGTAGGGAGCAGTTCTTC.